Listed here are 28 T cell receptor beta chains from one sample, sequenced in a study of early stage breast cancer tumors. Data came from immunoSEQ multiplex PCR; TCRdb stores just in-frame clones and leaves some out. The sample comprises around 78,000 clones, around 85% of which are singletons, and 3.5% rests with the top ten. Specimen: blood. All receptors derive from a person aged 55-75 years with breast cancer.

The CDR3 is CASSEGVSGANVLTF. In DNA, the CDR3 is TGTGCCAGCAGTGAGGGGGTCTCTGGGGCCAACGTCCTGACTTTC. The chain joins TRBV6-1 to TRBJ2-6, with D possibly called TRBD1 or TRBD2 (5 bases each). The CDR3 is 15 residues long. From germline, CDR1 is MNHNS and CDR2 SASEGT. Trimming took off 3 bases at V and 0 bases at J, with 6 bases between the two ends.

This chain uses TRBV5-4 with TRBJ2-4; D is possibly TRBD1 (6 bases). Germline CDR1 is SGHNT and CDR2 is YYREEE (reference sequence). The ends were cut back, 3 bases at V and 2 bases at J, with 9 bases in the middle. The CDR3 has 14 residues. CDR3 sequence: CASSSRGTKNIQYF. The CDR3 region has the DNA TGTGCCAGCAGCTCCAGGGGTACCAAAAACATTCAGTACTTC.

V gene TRBV6-6 combines with J gene TRBJ2-7; TRBD2 agrees at 7 bases. CDR1 is MNHNY, CDR2 SVGAGI, per germline (reference sequence). The ends lost 7 bases at V and 7 bases at J; junction bases unmatched: 7. The CDR3 runs to 12 residues. The CDR3 DNA sequence: TGTGCCAGCAAGGCTAGCGGAAGGGAGCAGTACTTC. Its protein product is CASKASGREQYF.

Written as DNA, the CDR3 is TGTGCCAGCAGTTCTATGACAGGGGGCAGCAATGAGCAGTTCTTC. This encodes CASSSMTGGSNEQFF. The gene calls are TRBV27 and TRBJ2-1; 10 nucleotides match TRBD1. V lost 4 bases and J lost 6; bases outside the gene matches: 6. The CDR3 consists of 15 residues. The germline gives CDR1 MNHEY, CDR2 SMNVEV (reference sequence).

This chain joins TRBV4-2 and TRBJ2-5, with 10 bases that match TRBD2. This CDR3 has 19 residues. Germline CDR1 and CDR2: LGHNA and YNFKEQ. Trimming at V came to 3 bases and at J to 2 bases, leaving 15 bases not matched to a gene. The CDR3 spells CASSQSVSLLAGEQETQYF. Written as DNA, the CDR3 is TGTGCCAGCAGCCAGTCCGTTTCCCTCCTAGCGGGGGAGCAAGAGACCCAGTACTTC.

V usage is TRBV15 and J usage is TRBJ1-6; D is unclear. V dropped 5 bases and J dropped 5 bases, with 7 bases sitting between them. Germline CDR1 LNHNV, CDR2 YYDKDF (reference sequence). The CDR3 has 13 residues. CDR3 sequence reads: CATSFGDNSPLHF. CDR3 DNA: TGTGCCACCAGCTTTGGGGATAATTCACCCCTCCACTTT.

The table lists this clone with a few counts. The V call is TRBV18, the J call TRBJ2-7; 8 nucleotides line up with TRBD1. CDR3 length equals 13 residues. The junction had 5 bases not matched to a gene; V was cut back by 3 bases and J by 7 bases. Per germline, CDR1 KGHSH and CDR2 LQKENI. CDR3 amino acids: CASSPMTGDEQYF. The CDR3 bases are TGTGCCAGCTCACCCATGACAGGGGATGAGCAGTACTTC.

The chain combines TRBV5-4 with TRBJ1-3; 7 nucleotides match TRBD1. V shed 4 bases and J 0 bases; nucleotides not matched to a gene: 4. CDR3 size: 15 residues. Germline V gene sequence: CDR1 SGHNT, CDR2 YYREEE (reference sequence). The CDR3 DNA reads as TGTGCCAGCAGCCCCGGGACAGCCTCTGGAAACACCATATATTTT. Amino acid sequence: CASSPGTASGNTIYF.

This clone was seen once. The rearrangement links TRBV10-3 to TRBJ2-6; 7 nucleotides agree with TRBD1. Germline CDR1 ENHRY, CDR2 SYGVKD. The CDR3 extends over 15 amino acids. J gave up 2 bases and V 4 bases, and 2 bases lay outside the gene matches. The DNA of the CDR3 is TGTGCCATCAGTGGTACAGGGGCTGGGGCCAACGTCCTGACTTTC. Its translation: CAISGTGAGANVLTF.

Here the CDR3 reads CASSPLESTDTQYF. The CDR3 nucleotides are TGTGCCAGCAGCCCCTTGGAGAGCACAGATACGCAGTATTTT. V gene TRBV7-2 combines with J gene TRBJ2-3, with D unclear. This CDR3 region has 14 residues. Germline V lookup: CDR1 SGHTA, CDR2 FQGNSA. The ends were cut back, 5 bases at V and 0 bases at J, with 9 bases in the middle.

This clone was observed a handful of times. This rearrangement joins TRBV9 to TRBJ2-7, with TRBD2 matching over 10 bases. Germline lookup yields CDR1 SGDLS and CDR2 YYNGEE. This CDR3 is 16 amino acids long. Losses at the gene ends were 4 bases for V and 0 bases for J; bases not matched to a gene: 7. CDR3 in amino acids: CASSPSPSGSSYEQYF. The CDR3, as DNA: TGTGCCAGCAGCCCCAGTCCTAGCGGGAGCTCCTACGAGCAGTACTTC.

The V gene is TRBV28, the J gene TRBJ2-2; tentative D call: TRBD1 (6 bases). The germline V gene encodes CDR1 MDHEN and CDR2 SYDVKM. The CDR3 runs to 14 residues. Trimming shortened V by 11 bases and J by 0 bases, and 13 bases separated the two germline ends. CDR3 bases: TGTGCCGGGGGCAGGGATTCGAACACCGGGGAGCTGTTTTTT. It translates to CAGGRDSNTGELFF.

The chain links TRBV28 to TRBJ2-2; D is unresolved. V was pared by 6 bases and J by 1 base, with 12 bases between. The CDR3 is 15 amino acids. CDR1 is MDHEN, CDR2 SYDVKM, per germline. The CDR3 loop reads CASSSMDGNTGELFF. The CDR3 nucleotides are TGTGCCAGCAGCTCCATGGACGGGAACACCGGGGAGCTGTTTTTT.

The DNA of the CDR3 is TGTGCCAGCAGTGATGTCGGTTGGCCAGTCAAAGGGGGCACAGATACGCAGTATTTT. Its translation is CASSDVGWPVKGGTDTQYF. The gene calls are TRBV2 and TRBJ2-3; a weak D match, TRBD1 (5 bases). Trimming removed 3 bases from V and 1 base from J, with 23 bases in between. The germline CDR1 and CDR2 sequences are SNHLY and FYNNEI. The CDR3 loop spans 19 amino acids.

The sample holds a few counts of this clone. The V gene is TRBV25-1, the J gene TRBJ1-1, with D tentatively TRBD1 (5 bases). Germline loops: CDR1 MGHDK, CDR2 SYGVNS. With 6 bases removed from V and 4 bases from J, the gap between germline ends came to 15 bases. This CDR3 contains 14 residues. The CDR3 reads CASRSGGSFTEAFF. The CDR3 bases are TGTGCCAGCAGGTCCGGGGGGTCGTTCACTGAAGCTTTCTTT.

V gene TRBV19 combines with J gene TRBJ1-2, with D possibly matching TRBD1 (5 bases). The CDR3 consists of 15 residues. The V gene's germline CDR1 is LNHDA and CDR2 SQIVND (reference sequence). Trimming pared 5 bases from V and 2 bases from J, leaving 15 bases between. CDR3 residues: CASSPPGGTNYGYTF. The CDR3 DNA follows: TGTGCCAGTAGTCCCCCCGGGGGGACGAACTATGGCTACACCTTC.

The chain has TRBV28 and TRBJ2-1, with TRBD2 matching over 14 bases. Trimming took 8 bases from V and 7 from J; bases not matched to a gene: 7. The CDR3 is 15 residues long. The germline CDR1 and CDR2 sequences are MDHEN and SYDVKM. The CDR3 sequence is CASHRTSGGQNEQFF. The DNA of the CDR3 is TGTGCCAGCCATAGGACTAGCGGGGGGCAGAATGAGCAGTTCTTC.

The rearrangement links TRBV13 to TRBJ2-3, with 12 nucleotides matching TRBD2. Trimming cost V 4 bases and J 5 bases; bases outside gene matches: 10. From germline, CDR1 is PRHDT and CDR2 FYEKMQ (reference sequence). This CDR3 has 17 residues. CDR3 nucleotides: TGTGCCAGCAGCTCCCTAGCGGGGGGGCAAACAATAGATACGCAGTATTTT. It yields the protein CASSSLAGGQTIDTQYF.

The J gene is TRBJ2-5, the V gene TRBV4-1; the match to TRBD1 covers 7 bases. V trimming: 4 bases; J trimming: 5 bases; junction bases outside the gene matches: 13. In germline, CDR1 is MGHRA, CDR2 YSYEKL. This CDR3 comprises 16 residues. As DNA, the CDR3 is TGCGCCAGCAGCCTATTTTTACAGGGGAATGGGGAGACCCAGTACTTC. It translates to CASSLFLQGNGETQYF.

The rearrangement links TRBV7-9 to TRBJ2-1; 7 bases are a match to TRBD1. The germline CDR1 and CDR2 sequences are SEHNR and FQNEAQ (reference sequence). CDR3 length equals 16 residues. J was trimmed by 0 bases and V by 4 bases; bases with no gene match: 6. The CDR3: CASSSTYRGSYNEQFF. The CDR3 nucleotides read TGTGCCAGCAGCTCCACCTACAGGGGCTCCTACAATGAGCAGTTCTTC.

This clone was picked up one time. The chain combines TRBV7-2 with TRBJ2-1; 7 bases map to TRBD1. This CDR3 spans 16 amino acids. The trim removed 5 bases at V and 9 bases at J, leaving 16 bases unmatched. The germline V gene has CDR1 SGHTA and CDR2 FQGNSA. Here the CDR3 reads CASSRWDSSALSEQFF. As DNA, the CDR3 is TGTGCCAGCAGCCGGTGGGACAGTTCGGCCCTAAGTGAGCAGTTCTTC.

This clone has only one observation. The rearrangement uses TRBV12-2 and TRBJ1-2. TRBV12-2 is a known pseudogene. The CDR3 is 15 residues long. DNA for the CDR3: TGTGCAAGTCGCTTAGACGGGGGGCCTAACTATGGCTACACCTTC. Its translation is CASRLDGGPNYGYTF.

The DNA of the CDR3 is TGCGCCAGCAGCGGAACTAGCGGGGTGACAGATACGCAGTATTTT. Protein sequence: CASSGTSGVTDTQYF. V and J are TRBV5-1 and TRBJ2-3, with 10 bases aligning to TRBD2. Germline assignment: CDR1 SGHRS and CDR2 YFSETQ. V shed 4 bases and J 3 bases; nucleotides not matched to a gene: 5. The CDR3 is 15 amino acids.

The chain is built from TRBV19 and TRBJ1-5; perhaps TRBD1 as D (6 bases). CDR3 length equals 15 residues. Germline V gene data show CDR1 as LNHDA and CDR2 as SQIVND (reference sequence). The ends were cut back, 7 bases at V and 0 bases at J, with 13 bases in the middle. CDR3 protein: CASTPTGHSNQPQHF. CDR3 nucleotide sequence: TGTGCCAGTACCCCGACAGGCCATAGCAATCAGCCCCAGCATTTT.

This chain joins TRBV7-8 and TRBJ2-2, with 7 bases fitting TRBD2. Trimming removed 1 base from V and 2 bases from J; junction bases left unmatched: 22. The CDR3 extends over 22 amino acids. The germline V gene has CDR1 SGHVS and CDR2 FQNEAQ. CDR3 in DNA: TGTGCCAGCAGCTTAGAAGTTGTAAGGACGTGGGGAGAGCGGGGCAACACCGGGGAGCTGTTTTTT. Its protein product is CASSLEVVRTWGERGNTGELFF.

This rearrangement joins TRBV5-1 to TRBJ2-7, with TRBD1 as a possible D gene (7 bases). There are 15 residues in the CDR3. Germline CDR1 reads SGHRS; CDR2 reads YFSETQ. Trimming took off 4 bases at V and 3 bases at J, with 17 bases between the two ends. CDR3 region: CASSGGTDPYYEQYF. CDR3 DNA sequence: TGCGCCAGCAGCGGGGGGACAGACCCCTACTACGAGCAGTACTTC. Filled out from reference TRBV5-1 and TRBJ2-7, the complete variable domain reads KAGVTQTPRYLIKTRGQQVTLSCSPISGHRSVSWYQQTPGQGLQFLFEYFSETQRNKGNFPGRFSGRQFSNSRSEMNVSTLELGDSALYLCASSGGTDPYYEQYFGPGTRLTVT.

In DNA, the CDR3 is TGCGCCAGCAGCTTGAGGCCGGGACAGAGTACCGGGGAGCTGTTTTTT. Encoded protein: CASSLRPGQSTGELFF. The V gene is TRBV5-1, the J gene TRBJ2-2; 7 positions agree with TRBD1. The CDR3 has 16 residues. The germline gives CDR1 SGHRS, CDR2 YFSETQ. The J segment lost 5 bases and the V segment lost 1 base, leaving 8 bases of the junction unmatched. The whole variable domain, remainder taken from reference TRBV5-1 and TRBJ2-2, is KAGVTQTPRYLIKTRGQQVTLSCSPISGHRSVSWYQQTPGQGLQFLFEYFSETQRNKGNFPGRFSGRQFSNSRSEMNVSTLELGDSALYLCASSLRPGQSTGELFFGEGSRLTVL.

V gene TRBV6-1 combines with J gene TRBJ1-2; D is possibly TRBD1 (5 bases). Germline loops: CDR1 MNHNS, CDR2 SASEGT. The CDR3 is 15 residues long. V was pared by 5 bases and J by 3 bases, with 16 bases between. This CDR3 reads CASSKLRGADYGYTF. CDR3 nucleotide sequence: TGTGCCAGCAGTAAGTTAAGGGGCGCTGACTATGGCTACACCTTC.